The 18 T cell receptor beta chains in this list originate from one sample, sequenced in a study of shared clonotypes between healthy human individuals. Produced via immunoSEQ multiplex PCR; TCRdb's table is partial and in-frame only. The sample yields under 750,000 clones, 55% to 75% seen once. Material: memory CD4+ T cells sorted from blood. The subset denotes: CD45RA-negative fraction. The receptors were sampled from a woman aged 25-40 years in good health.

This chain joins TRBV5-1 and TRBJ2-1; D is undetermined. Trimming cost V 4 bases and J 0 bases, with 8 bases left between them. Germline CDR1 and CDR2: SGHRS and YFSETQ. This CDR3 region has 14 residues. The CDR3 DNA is TGCGCCAGCAGCCGCGACTTCTCCTACAATGAGCAGTTCTTC. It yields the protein CASSRDFSYNEQFF.

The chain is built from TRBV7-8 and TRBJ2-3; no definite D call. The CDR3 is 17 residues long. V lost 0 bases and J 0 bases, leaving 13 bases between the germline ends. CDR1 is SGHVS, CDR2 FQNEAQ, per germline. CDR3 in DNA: TGTGCCAGCAGCTTAGCGCGAGCAAAACCTAGCACAGATACGCAGTATTTT. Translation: CASSLARAKPSTDTQYF.

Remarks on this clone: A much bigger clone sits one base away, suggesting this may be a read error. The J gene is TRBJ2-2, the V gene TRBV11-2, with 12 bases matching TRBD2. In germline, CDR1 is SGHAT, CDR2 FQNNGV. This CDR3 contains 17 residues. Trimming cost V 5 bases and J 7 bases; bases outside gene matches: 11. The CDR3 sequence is CASSRFGLAGLVGELFF. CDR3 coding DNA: TGTGCCAGCAGCCGATTCGGACTAGCGGGATTGGTCGGGGAGCTGTTTTTT.

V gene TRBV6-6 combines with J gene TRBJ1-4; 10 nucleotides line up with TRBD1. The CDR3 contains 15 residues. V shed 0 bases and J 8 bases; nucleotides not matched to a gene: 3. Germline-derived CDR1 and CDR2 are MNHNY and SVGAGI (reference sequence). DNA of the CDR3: TGTGCCAGCAGTTACTCAGGACAGGGGGTCGAAAAACTGTTTTTT. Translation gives CASSYSGQGVEKLFF.

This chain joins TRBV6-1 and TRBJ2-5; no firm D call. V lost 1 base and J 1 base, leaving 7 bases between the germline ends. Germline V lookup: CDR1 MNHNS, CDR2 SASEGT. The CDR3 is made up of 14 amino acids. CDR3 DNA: TGTGCCAGCAGTGAAGGCCCAGGCCAAGAGACCCAGTACTTC. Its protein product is CASSEGPGQETQYF.

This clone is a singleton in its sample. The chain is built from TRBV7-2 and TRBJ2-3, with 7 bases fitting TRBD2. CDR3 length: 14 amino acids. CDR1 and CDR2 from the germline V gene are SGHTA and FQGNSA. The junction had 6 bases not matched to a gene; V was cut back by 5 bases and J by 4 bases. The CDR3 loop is CASSPRRGADTQYF. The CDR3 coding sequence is TGTGCCAGCAGCCCTCGCCGGGGGGCAGATACGCAGTATTTT.

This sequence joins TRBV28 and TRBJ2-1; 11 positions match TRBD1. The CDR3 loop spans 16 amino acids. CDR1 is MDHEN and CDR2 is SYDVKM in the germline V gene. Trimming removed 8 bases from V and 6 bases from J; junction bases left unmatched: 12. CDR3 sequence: CASPPGRDRGFNEQFF. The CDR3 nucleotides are TGTGCCAGCCCTCCGGGTCGGGACAGGGGGTTCAATGAGCAGTTCTTC. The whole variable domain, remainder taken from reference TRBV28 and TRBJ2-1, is DVKVTQSSRYLVKRTGEKVFLECVQDMDHENMFWYRQDPGLGLRLIYFSYDVKMKEKGDIPEGYSVSREKKERFSLILESASTNQTSMYLCASPPGRDRGFNEQFFGPGTRLTVL.

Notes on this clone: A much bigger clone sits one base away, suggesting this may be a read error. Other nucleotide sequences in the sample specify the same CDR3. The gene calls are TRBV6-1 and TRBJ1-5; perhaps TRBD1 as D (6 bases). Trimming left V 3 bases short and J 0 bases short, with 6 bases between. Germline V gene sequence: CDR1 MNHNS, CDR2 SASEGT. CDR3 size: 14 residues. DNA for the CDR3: TGTGCCAGCAGTGACAGGGGTAGCAATCAGCCCCAGCATTTT. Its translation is CASSDRGSNQPQHF.

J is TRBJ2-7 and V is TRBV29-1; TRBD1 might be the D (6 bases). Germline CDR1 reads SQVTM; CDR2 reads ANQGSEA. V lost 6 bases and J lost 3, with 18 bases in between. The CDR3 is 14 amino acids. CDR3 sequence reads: CSVTGFGELYEQYF. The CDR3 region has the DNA TGCAGCGTCACAGGGTTCGGGGAACTCTACGAGCAGTACTTC.

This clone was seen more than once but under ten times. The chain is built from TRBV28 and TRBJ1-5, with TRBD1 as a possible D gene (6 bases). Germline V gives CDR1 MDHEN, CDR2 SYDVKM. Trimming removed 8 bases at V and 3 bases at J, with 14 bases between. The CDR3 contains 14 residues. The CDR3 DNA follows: TGTGCCAGCTTGGGACACGGGATCAATCAGCCCCAGCATTTT. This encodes CASLGHGINQPQHF.

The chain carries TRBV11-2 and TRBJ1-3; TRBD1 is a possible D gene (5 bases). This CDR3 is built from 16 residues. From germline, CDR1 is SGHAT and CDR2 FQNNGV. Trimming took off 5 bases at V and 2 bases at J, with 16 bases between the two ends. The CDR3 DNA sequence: TGTGCCAGCAGCGGGTGGAGGGGCCGCCCTGGAAACACCATATATTTT. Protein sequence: CASSGWRGRPGNTIYF. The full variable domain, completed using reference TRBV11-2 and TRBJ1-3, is EAGVAQSPRYKIIEKRQSVAFWCNPISGHATLYWYQQILGQGPKLLIQFQNNGVVDDSQLPKDRFSAERLKGVDSTLKIQPAKLEDSAVYLCASSGWRGRPGNTIYFGEGSWLTVV.

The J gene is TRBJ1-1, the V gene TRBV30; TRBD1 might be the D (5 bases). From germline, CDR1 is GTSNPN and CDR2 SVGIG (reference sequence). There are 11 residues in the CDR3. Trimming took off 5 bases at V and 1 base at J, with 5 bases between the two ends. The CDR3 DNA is TGTGCCTGGCAGGGGAACACTGAAGCTTTCTTT. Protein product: CAWQGNTEAFF.

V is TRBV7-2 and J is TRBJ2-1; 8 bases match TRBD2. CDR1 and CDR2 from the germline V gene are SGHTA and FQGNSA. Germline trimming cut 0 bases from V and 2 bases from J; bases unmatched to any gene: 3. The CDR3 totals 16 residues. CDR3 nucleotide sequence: TGTGCCAGCAGCTTAGCTAGCGGGATCCCCTACAATGAGCAGTTCTTC. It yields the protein CASSLASGIPYNEQFF.

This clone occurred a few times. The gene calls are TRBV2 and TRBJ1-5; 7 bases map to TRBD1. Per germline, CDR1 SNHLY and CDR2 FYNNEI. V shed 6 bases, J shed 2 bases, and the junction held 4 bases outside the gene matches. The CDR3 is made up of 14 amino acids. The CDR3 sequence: CASSDRAGNQPQHF. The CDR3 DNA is TGTGCCAGCAGCGACAGGGCAGGCAATCAGCCCCAGCATTTT.

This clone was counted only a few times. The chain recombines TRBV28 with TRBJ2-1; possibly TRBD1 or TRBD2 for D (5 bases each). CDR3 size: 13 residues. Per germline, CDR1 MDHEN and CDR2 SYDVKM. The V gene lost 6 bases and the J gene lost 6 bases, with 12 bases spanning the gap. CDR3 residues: CASRHWDGNEQFF. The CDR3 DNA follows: TGTGCCAGCAGGCACTGGGACGGCAATGAGCAGTTCTTC.

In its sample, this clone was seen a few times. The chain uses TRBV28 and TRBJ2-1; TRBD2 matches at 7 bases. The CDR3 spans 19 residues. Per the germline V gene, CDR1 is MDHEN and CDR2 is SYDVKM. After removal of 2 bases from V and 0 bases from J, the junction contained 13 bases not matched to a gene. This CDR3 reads CASSLIGLSGGSSYNEQFF. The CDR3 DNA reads TGTGCCAGCAGTTTAATTGGGCTCAGTGGCGGGAGCTCCTACAATGAGCAGTTCTTC.

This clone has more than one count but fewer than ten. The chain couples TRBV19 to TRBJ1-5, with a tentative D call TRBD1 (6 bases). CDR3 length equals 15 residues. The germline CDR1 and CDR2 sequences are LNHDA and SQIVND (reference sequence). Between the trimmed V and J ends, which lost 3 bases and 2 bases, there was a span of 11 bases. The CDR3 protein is CASSMTGNRNQPQHF. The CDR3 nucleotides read TGTGCCAGTAGTATGACAGGAAATCGCAATCAGCCCCAGCATTTT.

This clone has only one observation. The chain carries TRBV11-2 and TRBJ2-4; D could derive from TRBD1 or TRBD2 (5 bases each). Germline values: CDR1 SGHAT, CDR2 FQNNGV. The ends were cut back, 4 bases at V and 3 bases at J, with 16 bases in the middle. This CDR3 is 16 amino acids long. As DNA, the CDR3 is TGTGCCAGCAGCTACGGTATCCGGGACGACAAAAACATTCAGTACTTC. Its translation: CASSYGIRDDKNIQYF.